The 6 T cell receptor beta chains given below trace back to one sample, sequenced in a study of shared clonotypes between healthy human individuals. Measured with immunoSEQ multiplex PCR; TCRdb has only the in-frame clones, and not every one. Here the sample spans approximately 2.5 million clones, more than 85% being singletons. Specimen: naive CD4+ T cells from PBMCs. Subset here: CD45RA+ positively selected. These receptors were obtained from a man younger than 35 in good health. Some clones in this sample may be carry-over from other donors' samples.

The V gene is TRBV10-1, the J gene TRBJ2-7; 7 nucleotides agree with TRBD1. The CDR3 totals 14 residues. CDR1 is WNHNN, CDR2 SYGVQD, per germline (reference sequence). J gave up 4 bases and V 2 bases, and 5 bases lay outside the gene matches. The CDR3 DNA sequence: TGCGCCAGCAGTGAGCCGGACAGGACATACGAGCAGTACTTC. Encoded protein: CASSEPDRTYEQYF.

The chain uses TRBV6-5 and TRBJ2-6, with D tentatively TRBD1 or TRBD2 (5 bases each). V was pared by 10 bases and J by 0 bases, with 13 bases between. Germline CDR1 reads MNHEY; CDR2 reads SVGAGI. This CDR3 spans 15 amino acids. The CDR3 protein is CATGPQSSGANVLTF. CDR3 nucleotides: TGTGCCACGGGACCGCAGAGCTCTGGGGCCAACGTCCTGACTTTC.

The J gene is TRBJ1-5, the V gene TRBV5-6; D not certain. In germline, CDR1 is SGHDT, CDR2 YYEEEE. Trimming stripped 1 base from V and 2 bases from J, with 10 bases between. The CDR3 runs to 15 residues. The CDR3 is CASSLSTGGNQPQHF. The CDR3 DNA sequence: TGTGCCAGCAGCTTGTCTACCGGCGGCAATCAGCCCCAGCATTTT.

The chain couples TRBV29-1 to TRBJ2-1; 13 bases map to TRBD2. J gave up 10 bases and V 6 bases, and 3 bases lay outside the gene matches. The CDR3 is 12 residues long. Germline-derived CDR1 and CDR2 are SQVTM and ANQGSEA. The DNA for the CDR3 is TGCAGCGTCACTAGCGGGAGGGACGAGCAGTTCTTC. It codes for CSVTSGRDEQFF.

The gene calls are TRBV7-7 and TRBJ2-2; D is undetermined. V lost 5 bases and J 9 bases, leaving 10 bases between the germline ends. The CDR3 is 12 residues long. Germline loops: CDR1 SSHAT, CDR2 FNYEAQ (reference sequence). CDR3 residues: CASSDEGRELFF. The CDR3 DNA reads as TGTGCCAGCAGCGACGAAGGCCGGGAGCTGTTTTTT.

V and J are TRBV5-4 and TRBJ1-2, with D possibly matching TRBD1 (5 bases). The CDR3 totals 15 residues. Germline V CDR1 and CDR2: SGHNT, YYREEE (reference sequence). V lost 5 bases, J lost 4 bases, and 18 bases lay in between. The CDR3 loop is CASRPGTKGTYGYTF. DNA for the CDR3: TGTGCCAGCAGACCCGGGACGAAAGGGACCTATGGCTACACCTTC.